This TCR beta chain is drawn from a study of cytomegalovirus exposure and HLA in healthy donors (TCRdb year 2017). In terms of the full investigation: The 500 to 800 repertoires of the first cohort and the 120 validation repertoires were produced on the same platform, according to a later analysis. The study was designed to test whether signatures of past pathogen exposure could be identified by cataloging public T cell receptors. Along with the roughly 670-subject first cohort, a separate validation cohort of some 130 different subjects was used. To predict cytomegalovirus infection status, the study combined high-throughput TCR immunosequencing, statistical association of individual TCRs with disease status, and machine learning. What the work shows at the level of the full study, not this receptor alone: Subsequent analysis determined that TCRs grouped into clusters in the first cohort also showed a tendency toward co-occurrence across the roughly 120 validation repertoires, and 94% of cluster scores exceeded 0. In vitro tests confirmed that a few of the cytomegalovirus-associated TCR beta chains recognize cytomegalovirus antigens. While some public TCRs were present in many individuals, most TCR sequences turned up only very rarely across donors. A total of 150 or so TCR beta chains were listed by the study as associated with cytomegalovirus. A later analysis had no HLA typing for the validation cohort, so co-occurrence there was scored across all 110 or so repertoires. The authors suggested that the approach could potentially be generalized to other disease states and immunological phenotypes. The classifier was reported to diagnose cytomegalovirus status with high specificity and sensitivity in both the original cohort and the validation cohort.

Of note for this clone: This receptor's antigen is unknown. Per-base qualities were not stored, and no clone one base away is much larger.

Separate from the roughly 630-subject first cohort, the validation cohort of roughly 120 subjects was the group to which the donors belonged. Taken from cysteine to phenylalanine, the CDR3 has 13 residues. The only DNA kept is the CDR3, 39 bases in frame from the first base. V is cut back by 6 bases and J by 4 bases, with 2 bases in the junction unmatched. The germline V gene (reference sequence) supplies CDR1 WNHNN and CDR2 SYGVQD. Libraries came from the immunoSEQ multiplex PCR assay. Turning to the authors' computational methods: A statistical classification framework was built for diagnosing cytomegalovirus status from the catalog of TCR beta chain sequences. This immuneACCESS table, as held by TCRdb, lists in-frame sequences with V and J called but not all clones. Of the missing ones, under half trace to an unresolved V gene in checked studies; the others have no known cause. The V and J calls and the clone size are those of that table, but D and trimming were determined from the DNA. This sample holds 250,000 or so clones; about 90% were observed only once. Jointly, the top ten make up about 0.36% of the sample.

The sequence was collected from a woman aged 18-29 years in good health and CMV-seronegative. Here the chain combines TRBV10-1 and TRBJ2-1, with 8 bases aligning to TRBD1. The sequencing sample was made of PBMCs. The DNA sequence follows: TGCGCCAGCAGCAGGGGGCGATACAATGAGCAGTTCTTC. Translated, it reads CASSRGRYNEQFF.